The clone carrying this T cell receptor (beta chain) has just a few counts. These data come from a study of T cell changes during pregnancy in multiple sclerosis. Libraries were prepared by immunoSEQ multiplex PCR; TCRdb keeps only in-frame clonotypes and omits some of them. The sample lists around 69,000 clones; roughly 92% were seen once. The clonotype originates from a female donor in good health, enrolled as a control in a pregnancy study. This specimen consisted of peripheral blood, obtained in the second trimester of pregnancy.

CDR3 sequence: CASRWTGTEAFF. For the CDR3, the DNA is TGTGCCAGCAGATGGACAGGGACTGAAGCTTTCTTT. The chain joins TRBV2 to TRBJ1-1, with 8 bases lining up with TRBD1. The trim removed 6 bases at V and 5 bases at J, leaving 2 bases unmatched. From germline, CDR1 is SNHLY and CDR2 FYNNEI. The CDR3 is made up of 12 amino acids.